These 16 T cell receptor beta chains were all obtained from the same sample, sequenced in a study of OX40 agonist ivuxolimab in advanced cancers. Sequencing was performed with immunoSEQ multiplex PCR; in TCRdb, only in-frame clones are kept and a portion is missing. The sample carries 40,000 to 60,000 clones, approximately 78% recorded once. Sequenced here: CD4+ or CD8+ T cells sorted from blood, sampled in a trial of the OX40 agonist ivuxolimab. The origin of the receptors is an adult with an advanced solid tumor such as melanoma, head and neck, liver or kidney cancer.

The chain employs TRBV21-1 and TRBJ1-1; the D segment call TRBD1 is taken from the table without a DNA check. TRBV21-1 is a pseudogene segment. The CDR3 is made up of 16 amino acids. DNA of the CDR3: TGTGCCAGCAGCCCTCCGACAGGGGCGATGAACACTGAAGCTTTCTTT. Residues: CASSPPTGAMNTEAFF.

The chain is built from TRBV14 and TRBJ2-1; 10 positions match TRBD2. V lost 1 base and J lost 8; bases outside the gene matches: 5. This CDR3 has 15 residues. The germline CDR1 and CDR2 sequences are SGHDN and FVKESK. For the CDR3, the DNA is TGTGCCAGCAGCCAAGCCATAGCGGGAGGCGATGAGCAGTTCTTC. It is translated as CASSQAIAGGDEQFF.

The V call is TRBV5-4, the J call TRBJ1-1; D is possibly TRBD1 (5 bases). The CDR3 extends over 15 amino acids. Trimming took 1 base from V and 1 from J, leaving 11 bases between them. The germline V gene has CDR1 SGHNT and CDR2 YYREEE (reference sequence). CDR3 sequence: CASSLYEGRNTEAFF. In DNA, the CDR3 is TGTGCCAGCAGCTTGTATGAGGGGCGGAACACTGAAGCTTTCTTT.

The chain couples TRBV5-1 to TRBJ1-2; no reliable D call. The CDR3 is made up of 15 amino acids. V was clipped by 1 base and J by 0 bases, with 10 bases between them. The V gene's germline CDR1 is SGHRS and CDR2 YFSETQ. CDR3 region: CASSLSGEANYGYTF. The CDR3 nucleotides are TGCGCCAGCAGCTTGTCCGGGGAAGCTAACTATGGCTACACCTTC.

The CDR3 reads CASSLPTGGVNGYTF. The CDR3 DNA is TGCGCCAGCAGCTTACCTACAGGGGGAGTGAATGGCTACACCTTC. This chain uses TRBV5-1 with TRBJ1-2; 8 bases align to TRBD1. The CDR3 contains 15 residues. CDR1 SGHRS and CDR2 YFSETQ come from the germline V gene. V shed 2 bases and J 6 bases; nucleotides not matched to a gene: 9.

The DNA of the CDR3 is TGTGCCAGCAGTTGGGAGTTGGACTATGGCTACACCTTC. It encodes CASSWELDYGYTF. This rearrangement joins TRBV6-1 to TRBJ1-2; D is undetermined. V shed 5 bases and J shed 3 bases, with 10 bases lying between them. CDR3 length: 13 residues. CDR1 is MNHNS and CDR2 is SASEGT in the germline V gene.

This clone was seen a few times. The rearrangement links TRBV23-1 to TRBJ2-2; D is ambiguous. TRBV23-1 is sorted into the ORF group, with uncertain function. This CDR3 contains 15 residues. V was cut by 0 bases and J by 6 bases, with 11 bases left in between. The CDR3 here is CASSQSWQPPGELFF. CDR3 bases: TGCGCCAGCAGTCAATCGTGGCAGCCTCCCGGGGAGCTGTTTTTT.

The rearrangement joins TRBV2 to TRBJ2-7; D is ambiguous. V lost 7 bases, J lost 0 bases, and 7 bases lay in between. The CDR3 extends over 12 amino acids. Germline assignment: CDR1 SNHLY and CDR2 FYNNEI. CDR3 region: CASTLLSYEQYF. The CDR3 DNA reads TGTGCCAGCACCCTCCTCTCCTACGAGCAGTACTTC.

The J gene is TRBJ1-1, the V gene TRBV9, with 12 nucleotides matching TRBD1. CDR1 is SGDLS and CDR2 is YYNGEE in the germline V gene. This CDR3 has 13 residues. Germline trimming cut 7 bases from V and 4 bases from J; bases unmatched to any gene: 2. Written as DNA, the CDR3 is TGTGCCAGCCTGGGACAGGGGGCCACTGAAGCTTTCTTT. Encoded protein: CASLGQGATEAFF.

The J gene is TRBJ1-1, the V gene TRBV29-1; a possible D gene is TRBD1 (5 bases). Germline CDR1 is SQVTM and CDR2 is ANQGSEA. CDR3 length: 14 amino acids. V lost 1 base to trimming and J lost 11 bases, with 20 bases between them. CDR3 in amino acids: CSVEVRGERNGAFF. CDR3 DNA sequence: TGCAGCGTTGAAGTGCGAGGGGAGAGGAATGGGGCTTTCTTT.

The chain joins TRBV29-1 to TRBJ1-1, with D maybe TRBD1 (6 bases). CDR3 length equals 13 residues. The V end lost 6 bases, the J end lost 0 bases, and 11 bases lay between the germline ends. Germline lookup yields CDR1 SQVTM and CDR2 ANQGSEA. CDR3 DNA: TGCAGCGTGCATGGACAGCTGAACACTGAAGCTTTCTTT. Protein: CSVHGQLNTEAFF. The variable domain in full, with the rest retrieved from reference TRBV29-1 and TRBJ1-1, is SAVISQKPSRDICQRGTSLTIQCQVDSQVTMMFWYRQQPGQSLTLIATANQGSEATYESGFVIDKFPISRPNLTFSTLTVSNMSPEDSSIYLCSVHGQLNTEAFFGQGTRLTVV.

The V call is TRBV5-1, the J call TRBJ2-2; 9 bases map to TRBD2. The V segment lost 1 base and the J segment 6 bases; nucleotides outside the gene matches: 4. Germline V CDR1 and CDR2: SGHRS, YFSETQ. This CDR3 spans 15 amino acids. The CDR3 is CASSLNSGSPGELFF. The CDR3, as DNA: TGCGCCAGCAGCTTGAATAGCGGGAGTCCCGGGGAGCTGTTTTTT.

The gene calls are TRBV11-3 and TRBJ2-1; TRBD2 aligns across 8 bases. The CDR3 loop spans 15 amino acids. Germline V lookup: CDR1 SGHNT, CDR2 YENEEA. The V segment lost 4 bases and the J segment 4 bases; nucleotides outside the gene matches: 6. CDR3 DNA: TGTGCCAGCAGCTCTTGGACGGGGGGGTACAATGAGCAGTTCTTC. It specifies CASSSWTGGYNEQFF.

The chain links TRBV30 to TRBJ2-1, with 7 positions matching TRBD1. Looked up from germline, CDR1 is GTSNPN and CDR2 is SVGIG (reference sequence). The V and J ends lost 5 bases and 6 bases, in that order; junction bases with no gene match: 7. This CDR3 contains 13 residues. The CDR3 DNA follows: TGTGCCTGGCGCAGGGGGTCGCTCAATGAGCAGTTCTTC. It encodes CAWRRGSLNEQFF.

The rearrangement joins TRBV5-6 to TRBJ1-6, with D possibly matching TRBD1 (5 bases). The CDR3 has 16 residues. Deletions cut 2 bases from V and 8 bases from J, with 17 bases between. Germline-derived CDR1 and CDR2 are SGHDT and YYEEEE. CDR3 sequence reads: CASSFLDSRRDSPLHF. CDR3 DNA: TGTGCCAGCAGCTTTCTAGACAGTCGGCGAGATTCACCCCTCCACTTT.

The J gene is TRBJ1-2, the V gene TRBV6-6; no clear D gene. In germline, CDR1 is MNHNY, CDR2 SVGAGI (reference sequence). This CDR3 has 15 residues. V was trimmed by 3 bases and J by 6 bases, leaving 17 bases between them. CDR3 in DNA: TGTGCCAGCAGTTATATGCGGGGAAGGGATCATGGCTACACCTTC. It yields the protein CASSYMRGRDHGYTF.